These 27 T cell receptor beta chains were all obtained from the same sample, sequenced in a study of OX40 agonist ivuxolimab in advanced cancers. TCRdb's table, derived via immunoSEQ multiplex PCR, lists solely in-frame clones and lacks some. The sample has fewer than 65,000 clones, about nine tenths seen once. The sample was CD4+ or CD8+ T cells sorted from blood, taken in a trial of the OX40 agonist ivuxolimab. Receptors were obtained from an adult with an advanced solid tumor such as melanoma, head and neck, liver or kidney cancer.

J is TRBJ1-5 and V is TRBV5-6; weak D call: TRBD1 (6 bases). V shed 0 bases and J shed 13 bases, with 11 bases lying between them. The CDR3 extends over 12 amino acids. CDR1 is SGHDT and CDR2 is YYEEEE in the germline V gene. The CDR3 is CASSLEQGSQHF. DNA of the CDR3: TGTGCCAGCAGCTTGGAGCAGGGGTCACAGCATTTT.

The CDR3 is CATSGGSYNEQFF. The CDR3, as DNA: TGTGCCACCTCTGGCGGCTCCTACAATGAGCAGTTCTTC. The V and J genes are TRBV2 and TRBJ2-1; D gene unclear. Trimming cost V 10 bases and J 0 bases, with 10 bases left between them. CDR3 length: 13 residues. Germline V lookup: CDR1 SNHLY, CDR2 FYNNEI. Variable domain in full (rest from reference TRBV2 and TRBJ2-1): EPEVTQTPSHQVTQMGQEVILRCVPISNHLYFYWYRQILGQKVEFLVSFYNNEISEKSEIFDDQFSVERPDGSNFTLKIRSTKLEDSAMYFCATSGGSYNEQFFGPGTRLTVL.

The sample holds a few counts of this clone. The chain employs TRBV5-6 and TRBJ1-2; 7 bases are shared with TRBD1. The germline V gene has CDR1 SGHDT and CDR2 YYEEEE. The CDR3 is 14 residues long. V trimming: 4 bases; J trimming: 10 bases; junction bases outside the gene matches: 13. The CDR3 here is CASSPPYGQGDYTF. In DNA, the CDR3 is TGTGCCAGCAGCCCACCGTATGGGCAGGGGGACTACACCTTC. Together with reference TRBV5-6 and TRBJ1-2, the CDR3 gives the full variable domain: DAGVTQSPTHLIKTRGQQVTLRCSPKSGHDTVSWYQQALGQGPQFIFQYYEEEERQRGNFPDRFSGHQFPNYSSELNVNALLLGDSALYLCASSPPYGQGDYTFGSGTRLTVV.

The rearrangement joins TRBV11-2 to TRBJ2-3; D is unclear. V was shortened by 4 bases and J by 2 bases, with 10 bases between the two germline ends. Germline CDR1 and CDR2: SGHAT and FQNNGV. The CDR3 length is 14 residues. CDR3 region: CASSYGPNTDTQYF. The CDR3 region has the DNA TGTGCCAGCAGCTATGGCCCCAACACAGATACGCAGTATTTT.

This clone has only a few counts. The chain recombines TRBV18 with TRBJ1-1, with D possibly matching TRBD1 (6 bases). Germline CDR1 KGHSH, CDR2 LQKENI. Trimming removed 3 bases from V and 1 base from J, with 15 bases in between. The CDR3 length is 16 residues. The CDR3 nucleotides read TGTGCCAGCTCACCGGGGGGGCGGCAAAGGAACACTGAAGCTTTCTTT. It encodes CASSPGGRQRNTEAFF.

V gene TRBV4-1 combines with J gene TRBJ2-1; TRBD2 might be the D (6 bases). The CDR3 spans 16 residues. V was trimmed by 0 bases and J by 1 base, leaving 10 bases between them. Per the germline V gene, CDR1 is MGHRA and CDR2 is YSYEKL. As DNA, the CDR3 is TGCGCCAGCAGCCAAGAACTCGCGGGGTCCTACAATGAGCAGTTCTTC. Its translation: CASSQELAGSYNEQFF.

The chain has TRBV5-4 and TRBJ1-2; TRBD1 matches 7 bases. Trimming at V came to 1 base and at J to 5 bases, leaving 8 bases not matched to a gene. The germline V gene has CDR1 SGHNT and CDR2 YYREEE (reference sequence). The CDR3 spans 15 residues. CDR3 protein: CASSLPGQELYGYTF. The CDR3, as DNA: TGTGCCAGCAGCTTGCCCGGACAGGAGCTATATGGCTACACCTTC.

V and J are TRBV9 and TRBJ2-2; the match to TRBD1 covers 7 bases. The CDR3 is 14 amino acids. Trimming took 1 base from V and 6 from J; bases not matched to a gene: 3. Germline CDR1 reads SGDLS; CDR2 reads YYNGEE. CDR3 amino acids: CASSVRQGSGELFF. The CDR3 coding sequence is TGTGCCAGCAGCGTACGACAGGGCTCCGGGGAGCTGTTTTTT.

The chain is built from TRBV2 and TRBJ2-3; TRBD1 might be the D (5 bases). Trimming took 8 bases from V and 5 from J, leaving 14 bases between them. The CDR3 has 13 residues. The germline V gene has CDR1 SNHLY and CDR2 FYNNEI. Here the CDR3 reads CASFFGARDTQYF. DNA of the CDR3: TGTGCCAGCTTCTTTGGGGCTCGAGATACGCAGTATTTT.

The CDR3 DNA reads TGTGCCAGCTCACCGCCGGCGAACTACAATGAGCAGTTCTTC. Its translation is CASSPPANYNEQFF. This sequence joins TRBV18 and TRBJ2-1; D is undetermined. CDR3 length equals 14 residues. V lost 3 bases, J lost 3 bases, and 9 bases lay in between. Germline V gene lookup returns CDR1 KGHSH and CDR2 LQKENI.

This clone showed up just a few times. The chain has TRBV21-1 and TRBJ2-1; the table's D call of TRBD2 was not tested on the DNA. TRBV21-1 counts as a pseudogene. This CDR3 spans 15 amino acids. CDR3 bases: TGTGCCAGCAGCAAGCTAGCGGGAATGTACAATGAGCAGTTCTTC. Its protein product is CASSKLAGMYNEQFF.

The chain links TRBV5-6 to TRBJ1-2; no clear D. Germline loops: CDR1 SGHDT, CDR2 YYEEEE. This CDR3 spans 13 amino acids. Deletions cut 0 bases from V and 4 bases from J, with 7 bases between. As DNA, the CDR3 is TGTGCCAGCAGCTTGGGCAGCGCCTATGGCTACACCTTC. It encodes CASSLGSAYGYTF.

The chain joins TRBV28 to TRBJ2-3; D may be TRBD2 (5 bases). The CDR3 loop spans 15 amino acids. Germline loops: CDR1 MDHEN, CDR2 SYDVKM. V gave up 3 bases and J gave up 3 bases, with 13 bases separating them. The CDR3 sequence: CASSFGAETTDTQYF. The CDR3 region has the DNA TGTGCCAGCAGTTTCGGAGCGGAAACTACAGATACGCAGTATTTT. The full variable domain, its missing parts supplied by reference TRBV28 and TRBJ2-3, is DVKVTQSSRYLVKRTGEKVFLECVQDMDHENMFWYRQDPGLGLRLIYFSYDVKMKEKGDIPEGYSVSREKKERFSLILESASTNQTSMYLCASSFGAETTDTQYFGPGTRLTVL.

The rearrangement uses TRBV5-1 and TRBJ1-2; 9 bases map to TRBD1. The length of the CDR3 is 13 residues. Trimming removed 5 bases from V and 6 bases from J; junction bases left unmatched: 5. Germline V gives CDR1 SGHRS, CDR2 YFSETQ. CDR3 sequence reads: CASSVDRGDGYTF. In DNA form, the CDR3 reads TGCGCCAGCAGTGTGGACAGGGGTGATGGCTACACCTTC.

The chain recombines TRBV11-3 with TRBJ2-2; 8 nucleotides align to TRBD2. Germline V gene sequence: CDR1 SGHNT, CDR2 YENEEA. This CDR3 is built from 14 residues. Trimming at V came to 6 bases and at J to 5 bases, leaving 5 bases not matched to a gene. CDR3 DNA: TGTGCCAGCAGGTTGGCGGGGGGAACCGGGGAGCTGTTTTTT. This codes for CASRLAGGTGELFF.

This clone was counted between two and nine times. J is TRBJ2-7 and V is TRBV6-5; D is possibly TRBD2 (6 bases). Germline V gene lookup returns CDR1 MNHEY and CDR2 SVGAGI. The CDR3 runs to 14 residues. Deletions cut 7 bases from V and 1 base from J, with 14 bases between. The CDR3 bases are TGTGCCAGCATGAGGGCTGGAGGGTCCTACGAGCAGTACTTC. Amino acid sequence: CASMRAGGSYEQYF.

The chain carries TRBV30 and TRBJ2-2; maybe TRBD1 (5 bases). Germline lookup yields CDR1 GTSNPN and CDR2 SVGIG (reference sequence). The CDR3 totals 15 residues. V lost 2 bases to trimming and J lost 4 bases, with 14 bases between them. The CDR3 nucleotides read TGTGCCTGGAGTAGTAGGGGAAGTAGCACCGGGGAGCTGTTTTTT. It yields the protein CAWSSRGSSTGELFF.

The chain carries TRBV6-5 and TRBJ2-3, with D perhaps TRBD1 (5 bases). This CDR3 has 13 residues. Germline CDR1 reads MNHEY; CDR2 reads SVGAGI. Trimming took off 7 bases at V and 2 bases at J, with 10 bases between the two ends. CDR3 DNA sequence: TGTGCCAGCAATGACAGAAACACAGATACGCAGTATTTT. Its translation: CASNDRNTDTQYF.

J is TRBJ2-1 and V is TRBV15; possibly TRBD2 for D (6 bases). The CDR3 consists of 16 residues. Germline V gives CDR1 LNHNV, CDR2 YYDKDF (reference sequence). V lost 1 base to trimming and J lost 2 bases, with 12 bases between them. DNA of the CDR3: TGTGCCACCAGCAGAGTTAGCGGAACTGCCTACAATGAGCAGTTCTTC. Its protein is CATSRVSGTAYNEQFF.

The chain is built from TRBV11-2 and TRBJ2-7, with 8 bases that match TRBD1. J lost 3 bases, V lost 3 bases, and 4 bases had no gene match. This CDR3 spans 14 amino acids. CDR1 SGHAT and CDR2 FQNNGV come from the germline V gene. The chain's CDR3 is CASSFRTGNYEQYF. The CDR3 coding sequence is TGTGCCAGCAGCTTCAGGACAGGGAACTACGAGCAGTACTTC.

The J gene is TRBJ2-3, the V gene TRBV25-1, with TRBD2 identical over 7 bases. CDR1 MGHDK and CDR2 SYGVNS come from the germline V gene. The trim removed 6 bases at V and 0 bases at J, leaving 9 bases unmatched. The CDR3 is 16 amino acids. This CDR3 is CASRNVAGRSTDTQYF. Here the CDR3 DNA reads TGTGCCAGCAGGAACGTAGCGGGCAGAAGCACAGATACGCAGTATTTT. Filled out from reference TRBV25-1 and TRBJ2-3, the complete variable domain reads EADIYQTPRYLVIGTGKKITLECSQTMGHDKMYWYQQDPGMELHLIHYSYGVNSTEKGDLSSESTVSRIRTEHFPLTLESARPSHTSQYLCASRNVAGRSTDTQYFGPGTRLTVL.

The genes are TRBV30 and TRBJ2-3; D is perhaps TRBD2 (6 bases). V lost 5 bases and J 5 bases, leaving 11 bases between the germline ends. The length of the CDR3 is 12 residues. Germline V gene sequence: CDR1 GTSNPN, CDR2 SVGIG (reference sequence). DNA of the CDR3: TGTGCCTGGGGAGGGCGGAGAGATACGCAGTATTTT. Its protein is CAWGGRRDTQYF.

The CDR3 protein is CASSLTSGRVGELFF. CDR3 DNA sequence: TGTGCCAGCAGTCTTACTAGCGGGAGGGTCGGGGAGCTGTTTTTT. V and J are TRBV6-5 and TRBJ2-2; TRBD2 agrees at 13 bases. This CDR3 is 15 amino acids long. The germline gives CDR1 MNHEY, CDR2 SVGAGI. The ends lost 5 bases at V and 7 bases at J; junction bases unmatched: 4.

V and J are TRBV30 and TRBJ1-5, with 8 nucleotides matching TRBD1. The CDR3 spans 13 residues. Unmatched junction bases numbered 1, after V lost 3 bases and J lost 3 bases. The germline gives CDR1 GTSNPN, CDR2 SVGIG (reference sequence). Written as DNA, the CDR3 is TGTGCCTGGAGGGGACAGGACAATCAGCCCCAGCATTTT. It specifies CAWRGQDNQPQHF.

The rearrangement links TRBV28 to TRBJ1-1; D gene ambiguous. Germline V gives CDR1 MDHEN, CDR2 SYDVKM. This CDR3 is 14 amino acids long. The V end lost 6 bases, the J end lost 1 base, and 12 bases lay between the germline ends. Here the CDR3 DNA reads TGTGCCAGCAGGCGGGGAGGGCAGAACACTGAAGCTTTCTTT. As protein: CASRRGGQNTEAFF.

The CDR3: CASRLGGRETQYF. For the CDR3, the DNA is TGTGCCAGCAGGCTTGGGGGGAGGGAGACCCAGTACTTC. The J gene is TRBJ2-5, the V gene TRBV11-2; possible D gene TRBD2, 6 bases. The ends were cut back, 6 bases at V and 5 bases at J, with 13 bases in the middle. CDR3 length: 13 residues. CDR1 is SGHAT, CDR2 FQNNGV, per germline.

CDR3 sequence (DNA): TGCGCCAGCAGCCTTGGACAGGGCGATGGCTACACCTTC. This codes for CASSLGQGDGYTF. The genes are TRBV4-3 and TRBJ1-2; TRBD1 matches 8 bases. CDR3 length: 13 residues. Germline assignment: CDR1 LGHNA and CDR2 YSLEER. V shed 4 bases, J shed 6 bases, and the junction held 4 bases outside the gene matches.